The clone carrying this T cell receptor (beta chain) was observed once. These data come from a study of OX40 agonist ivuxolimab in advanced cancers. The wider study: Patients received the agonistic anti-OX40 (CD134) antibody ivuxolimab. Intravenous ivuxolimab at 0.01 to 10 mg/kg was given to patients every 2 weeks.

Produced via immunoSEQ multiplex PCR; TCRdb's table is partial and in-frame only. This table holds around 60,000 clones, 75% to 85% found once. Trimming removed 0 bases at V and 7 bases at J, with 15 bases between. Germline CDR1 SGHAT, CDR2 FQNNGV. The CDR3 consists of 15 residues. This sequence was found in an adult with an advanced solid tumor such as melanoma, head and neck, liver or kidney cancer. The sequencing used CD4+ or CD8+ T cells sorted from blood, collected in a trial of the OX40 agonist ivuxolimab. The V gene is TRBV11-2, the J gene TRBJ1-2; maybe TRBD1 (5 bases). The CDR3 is CASSLDWVGGVGYTF. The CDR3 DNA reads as TGTGCCAGCAGCTTAGACTGGGTCGGAGGGGTTGGCTACACCTTC.